The 19 T cell receptor beta chains reported below all come from one sample, sequenced in a study of vaccination and CD4 T cells after COVID-19. What these receptors recognize is not known. Treatment defined: roughly 11-day PBMC culture with coronavirus spike peptide pools or control peptides (ViraFEST assay). CD4+ T cells that came from the unexposed donor were collected before the COVID-19 pandemic (2011-2018). The Oncomine TCR Beta short-read assay generated sequence data from the DNA of cultured CD4+ T cells. DNA came from CD4+ T cells after culture. TCRdb reprocessed the PCR reads via MiXCR and lists one record per CDR3 protein. This sample carries approximately 11,000 distinct CDR3 sequences, approximately 30% of them seen once, and the ten largest clones take around 21%. Sequenced sample: CD4+ T cells from blood, cultured in vitro. Receptor source: a human donor in good health.

The chain carries TRBV6-2 or TRBV6-3 and TRBJ1-3; D is unclear. The CDR3 contains 12 residues. V lost 6 bases to trimming and J lost 0 bases, with 3 bases between them. Per germline, CDR1 MNHEY and CDR2 SVGEGT. CDR3 nucleotide sequence: TGTGCCAGCAGGGCCTCTGGAAACACCATATATTTT. As protein: CASRASGNTIYF.

This chain connects TRBV7-3 to TRBJ2-3, with D hard to call. CDR3 length: 12 amino acids. V lost 0 bases to trimming and J lost 5 bases, with 3 bases between them. Germline CDR1 is SGHTA and CDR2 is FQGTGA. The CDR3 DNA sequence: TGTGCCAGCAGCTTAACTGGAGATACGCAGTATTTT. Translation gives CASSLTGDTQYF.

CDR3 sequence (DNA): TGTGCCAGCAGTTACTCGTCGGGCGGCCTCTCCTACAATGAGCAGTTCTTC. Protein: CASSYSSGGLSYNEQFF. The V call is TRBV6-2 or TRBV6-3, the J call TRBJ2-1; D unresolved. This CDR3 is built from 17 residues. Per the germline V gene, CDR1 is MNHEY and CDR2 is SVGEGT. Trimming pared 0 bases from V and 0 bases from J, leaving 12 bases between.

This clonotype appeared a single time. The gene calls are TRBV5-1 and TRBJ1-5, with D unclear. Germline V gene lookup returns CDR1 SGHRS and CDR2 YFSETQ. CDR3 length: 11 residues. The ends were cut back, 8 bases at V and 10 bases at J, with 13 bases in the middle. The CDR3 reads CARASTQPQHF. The CDR3 DNA reads TGCGCCAGGGCTAGCACCCAACCCCAGCATTTT.

This clonotype is judged medium-sized (0.01 to 0.1%). The CDR3 DNA follows: TGTGCCAGCAGTTGGGGACCGGGACAGGGGAAGGATACGCAGTATTTT. Translated, it gives CASSWGPGQGKDTQYF. The chain links TRBV6-2 or TRBV6-3 to TRBJ2-3, with TRBD1 identical over 10 bases. Germline-derived CDR1 and CDR2 are MNHEY and SVGEGT. V shed 4 bases, J shed 6 bases, and the junction held 10 bases outside the gene matches. This CDR3 contains 16 residues.

This clonotype was observed a handful of times. The chain carries TRBV28 and TRBJ2-3, with 9 bases identical to TRBD1. The CDR3 is 14 amino acids. Germline trimming cut 5 bases from V and 4 bases from J; bases unmatched to any gene: 4. Germline CDR1 is MDHEN and CDR2 is SYDVKM. The CDR3 sequence: CASSQRTGADTQYF. CDR3 sequence (DNA): TGTGCCAGCAGTCAACGGACAGGGGCAGATACGCAGTATTTT.

This rearrangement joins TRBV18 to TRBJ2-5; no definite D call. Trimming took 3 bases from V and 5 from J, leaving 10 bases between them. The CDR3 contains 13 residues. CDR1 and CDR2 (germline): KGHSH, LQKENI. DNA of the CDR3: TGTGCCAGCTCACCGGGCCTAGGGGAGACCCAGTACTTC. Protein product: CASSPGLGETQYF.

CDR3 region: CASSPLGAAYGYTF. As DNA, the CDR3 is TGTGCCAGCAGCCCTCTGGGGGCCGCCTATGGCTACACCTTC. The chain employs TRBV28 and TRBJ1-2, with D maybe TRBD1 (6 bases). Trimming left V 6 bases short and J 4 bases short, with 15 bases between. CDR3 length: 14 amino acids. CDR1 and CDR2 (germline): MDHEN, SYDVKM.

The rearrangement uses TRBV27 and TRBJ2-2; D call uncertain. Trimming removed 5 bases at V and 4 bases at J, with 11 bases between. The germline gives CDR1 MNHEY, CDR2 SMNVEV (reference sequence). CDR3 length: 14 amino acids. In DNA, the CDR3 is TGTGCCAGCAGTCCCCGGGTCTTCACCGGGGAGCTGTTTTTT. Its protein is CASSPRVFTGELFF.

The chain is built from TRBV4-3 and TRBJ1-1, with D unclear. V was clipped by 0 bases and J by 5 bases, with 7 bases between them. Germline CDR1 LGHNA, CDR2 YSLEER. CDR3 length: 13 amino acids. The chain's CDR3 is CASSQDFLTEAFF. The DNA of the CDR3 is TGCGCCAGCAGCCAAGATTTCCTTACTGAAGCTTTCTTT.

The chain joins TRBV28 to TRBJ2-1, with D perhaps TRBD1 or TRBD2 (5 bases each). The germline V gene has CDR1 MDHEN and CDR2 SYDVKM. Trimming shortened V by 4 bases and J by 9 bases, and 19 bases separated the two germline ends. The CDR3 runs 15 residues. CDR3 sequence (DNA): TGTGCCAGCAGTTCTATTTTGGGACCTCAGTCTGAGCAGTTCTTC. Translation gives CASSSILGPQSEQFF.

This rearrangement joins TRBV5-4 to TRBJ1-6, with D unclear. The CDR3 has 12 residues. Trimming removed 2 bases at V and 11 bases at J, with 8 bases between. The V gene's germline CDR1 is SGHNT and CDR2 YYREEE (reference sequence). The CDR3 DNA reads TGTGCCAGCAGCTTCCCCCTAACACCCCTCCACTTT. Protein product: CASSFPLTPLHF.

The J gene is TRBJ2-2, the V gene TRBV6-1; the match to TRBD1 covers 9 bases. CDR1 is MNHNS and CDR2 is SASEGT in the germline V gene. There are 13 residues in the CDR3. The V segment lost 5 bases and the J segment 6 bases; nucleotides outside the gene matches: 1. The CDR3 loop is CASSTGGSGELFF. Written as DNA, the CDR3 is TGTGCCAGCAGTACAGGGGGCTCCGGGGAGCTGTTTTTT.

This clonotype has more than one count but fewer than ten. The CDR3 protein is CASSPPPGTGSYEQYF. The CDR3 DNA reads as TGTGCCAGCAGCCCGCCCCCCGGGACGGGCTCCTACGAGCAGTACTTC. The V gene is TRBV7-9, the J gene TRBJ2-7; D is tentatively TRBD1 or TRBD2 (5 bases each). The CDR3 is 16 residues long. V lost 5 bases, J lost 0 bases, and 17 bases lay in between. The germline V gene encodes CDR1 SEHNR and CDR2 FQNEAQ (reference sequence). Looking up the rest from reference TRBV7-9 and TRBJ2-7 gives the full variable domain: DTGVSQNPRHKITKRGQNVTFRCDPISEHNRLYWYRQTLGQGPEFLTYFQNEAQLEKSRLLSDRFSAERPKGSFSTLEIQRTEQGDSAMYLCASSPPPGTGSYEQYFGPGTRLTVT.

The rearrangement joins TRBV29-1 to TRBJ2-5; D possibly corresponds to TRBD1 (5 bases). The V gene lost 3 bases and the J gene lost 4 bases, with 12 bases spanning the gap. The length of the CDR3 is 13 residues. The germline V gene encodes CDR1 SQVTM and CDR2 ANQGSEA. The CDR3 nucleotides are TGCAGCGTTGAGGTGGACATCGGAGAGACCCAGTACTTC. This gives the protein CSVEVDIGETQYF.

This clonotype was observed a handful of times. Written as DNA, the CDR3 is TGTGCCAGCACCGATGAGGGCCCCCCGGACACCGGGGAGCTGTTTTTT. This codes for CASTDEGPPDTGELFF. This chain links TRBV6-2 or TRBV6-3 with TRBJ2-2; tentative D call: TRBD2 (5 bases). Between the trimmed V and J ends, which lost 7 bases and 3 bases, there was a span of 18 bases. The CDR3 extends over 16 amino acids. Looked up from germline, CDR1 is MNHEY and CDR2 is SVGEGT.

This clonotype was counted only a few times. CDR3 coding DNA: TGTGCCAGCAGTTTATGGCGGGGGATGGGAAACACTGAAGCTTTCTTT. Protein sequence: CASSLWRGMGNTEAFF. The V and J genes are TRBV28 and TRBJ1-1, with D possibly matching TRBD1 (5 bases). This CDR3 is 16 amino acids long. CDR1 and CDR2 from the germline V gene are MDHEN and SYDVKM. V gave up 0 bases and J gave up 2 bases, with 13 bases separating them.

This chain uses TRBV21-1 with TRBJ2-7; TRBD2, the table's D call, lacks a check against the DNA. TRBV21-1 counts as a pseudogene. This CDR3 has 18 residues. This CDR3 is CASSKGPSWLQRGYEQYF. The CDR3 region has the DNA TGTGCCAGCAGCAAAGGCCCATCCTGGTTGCAGCGGGGCTACGAGCAGTACTTC.

This clonotype was counted only a few times. This chain connects TRBV20-1 to TRBJ2-7, with 12 bases identical to TRBD2. Per germline, CDR1 DFQATT and CDR2 SNEGSKA (reference sequence). This CDR3 is built from 14 residues. V was clipped by 5 bases and J by 4 bases; unmatched bases: 6. The CDR3 sequence is CSAEGTSGFYEQYF. The CDR3 DNA reads TGCAGTGCTGAAGGGACTAGCGGGTTTTACGAGCAGTACTTC.